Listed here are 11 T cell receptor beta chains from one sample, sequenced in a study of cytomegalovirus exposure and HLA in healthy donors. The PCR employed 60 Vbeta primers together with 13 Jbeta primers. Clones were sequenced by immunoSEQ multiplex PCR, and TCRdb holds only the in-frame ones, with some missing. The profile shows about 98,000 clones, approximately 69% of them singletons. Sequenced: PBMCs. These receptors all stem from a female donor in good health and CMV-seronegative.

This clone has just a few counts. CDR3 in amino acids: CAWTRQGVTEAFF. As DNA, the CDR3 is TGTGCCTGGACCCGCCAGGGGGTAACTGAAGCTTTCTTT. The rearrangement links TRBV30 to TRBJ1-1, with 7 bases identical to TRBD1. J lost 5 bases, V lost 4 bases, and 7 bases had no gene match. This CDR3 spans 13 amino acids. CDR1 and CDR2 (germline): GTSNPN, SVGIG (reference sequence).

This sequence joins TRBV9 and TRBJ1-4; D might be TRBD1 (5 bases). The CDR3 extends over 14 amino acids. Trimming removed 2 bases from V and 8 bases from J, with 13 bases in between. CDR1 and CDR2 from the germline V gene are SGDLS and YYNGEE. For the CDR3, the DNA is TGTGCCAGCAGCGTCGGGGGGGTGAGCGAAAAACTGTTTTTT. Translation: CASSVGGVSEKLFF. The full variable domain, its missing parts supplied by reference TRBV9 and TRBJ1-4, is DSGVTQTPKHLITATGQRVTLRCSPRSGDLSVYWYQQSLDQGLQFLIQYYNGEERAKGNILERFSAQQFPDLHSELNLSSLELGDSALYFCASSVGGVSEKLFFGSGTQLSVL.

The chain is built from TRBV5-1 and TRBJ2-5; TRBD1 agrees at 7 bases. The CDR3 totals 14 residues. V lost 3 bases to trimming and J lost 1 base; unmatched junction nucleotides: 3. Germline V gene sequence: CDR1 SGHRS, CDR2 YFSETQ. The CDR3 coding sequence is TGCGCCAGCAGCTCGGGACAGAGCCAAGAGACCCAGTACTTC. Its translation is CASSSGQSQETQYF.

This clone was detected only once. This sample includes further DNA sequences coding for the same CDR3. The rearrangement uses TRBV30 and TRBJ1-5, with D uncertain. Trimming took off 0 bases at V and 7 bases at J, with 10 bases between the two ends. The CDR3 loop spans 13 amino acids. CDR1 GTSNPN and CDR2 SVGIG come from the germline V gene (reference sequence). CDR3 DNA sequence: TGTGCCTGGAGTGTACGAGGAGAACAGCCCCAGCATTTT. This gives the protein CAWSVRGEQPQHF. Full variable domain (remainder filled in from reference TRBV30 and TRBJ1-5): SQTIHQWPATLVQPVGSPLSLECTVEGTSNPNLYWYRQAAGRGLQLLFYSVGIGQISSEVPQNLSASRPQDRQFILSSKKLLLSDSGFYLCAWSVRGEQPQHFGDGTRLSIL.

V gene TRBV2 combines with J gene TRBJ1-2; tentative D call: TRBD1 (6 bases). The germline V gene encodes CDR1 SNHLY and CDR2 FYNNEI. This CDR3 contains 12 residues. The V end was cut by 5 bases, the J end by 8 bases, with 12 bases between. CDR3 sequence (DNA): TGTGCCAGCAGTAGCCGACAGGAAGGCTACACCTTC. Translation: CASSSRQEGYTF.

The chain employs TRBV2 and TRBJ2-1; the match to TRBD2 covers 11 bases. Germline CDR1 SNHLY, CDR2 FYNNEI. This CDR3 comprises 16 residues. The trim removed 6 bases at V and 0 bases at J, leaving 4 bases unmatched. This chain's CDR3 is CASRGTSGSSYNEQFF. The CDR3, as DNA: TGTGCCAGCAGAGGGACTAGCGGAAGCTCCTACAATGAGCAGTTCTTC.

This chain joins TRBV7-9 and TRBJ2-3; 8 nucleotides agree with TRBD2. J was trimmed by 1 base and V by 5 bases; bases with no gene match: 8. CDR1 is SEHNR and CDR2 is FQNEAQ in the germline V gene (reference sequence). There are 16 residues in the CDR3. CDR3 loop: CASSTRTSRRTDTQYF. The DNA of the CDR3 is TGTGCCAGCAGCACCCGGACTAGCAGACGCACAGATACGCAGTATTTT. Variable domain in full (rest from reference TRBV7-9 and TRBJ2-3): DTGVSQNPRHKITKRGQNVTFRCDPISEHNRLYWYRQTLGQGPEFLTYFQNEAQLEKSRLLSDRFSAERPKGSFSTLEIQRTEQGDSAMYLCASSTRTSRRTDTQYFGPGTRLTVL.

CDR3: CASSYRDYGYTF. Here the CDR3 DNA reads TGTGCCAGCAGCTACCGGGACTATGGCTACACCTTC. The chain is built from TRBV11-2 and TRBJ1-2; D is ambiguous. V lost 4 bases and J 3 bases, leaving 6 bases between the germline ends. CDR3 length: 12 amino acids. Germline loops: CDR1 SGHAT, CDR2 FQNNGV.

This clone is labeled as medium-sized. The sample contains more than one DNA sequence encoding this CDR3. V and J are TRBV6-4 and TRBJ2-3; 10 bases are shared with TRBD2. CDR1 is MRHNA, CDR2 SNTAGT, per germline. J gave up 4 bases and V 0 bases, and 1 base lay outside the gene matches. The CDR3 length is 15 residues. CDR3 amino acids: CASSDSAGGPDTQYF. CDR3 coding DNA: TGTGCCAGCAGTGACTCAGCGGGGGGGCCAGATACGCAGTATTTT.

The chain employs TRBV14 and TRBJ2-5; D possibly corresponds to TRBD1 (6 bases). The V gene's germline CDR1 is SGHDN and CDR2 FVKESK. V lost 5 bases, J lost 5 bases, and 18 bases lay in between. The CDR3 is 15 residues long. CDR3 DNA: TGTGCCAGCAGCTTTTCCTCGCAGGGGCGGGAGACCCAGTACTTC. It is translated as CASSFSSQGRETQYF.

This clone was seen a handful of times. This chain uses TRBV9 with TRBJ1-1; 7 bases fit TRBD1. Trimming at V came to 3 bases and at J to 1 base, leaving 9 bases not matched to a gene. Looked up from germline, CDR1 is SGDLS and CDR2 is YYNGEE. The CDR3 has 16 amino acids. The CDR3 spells CASSDHRQGSNTEAFF. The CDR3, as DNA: TGTGCCAGCAGCGACCATAGACAGGGCTCGAACACTGAAGCTTTCTTT.